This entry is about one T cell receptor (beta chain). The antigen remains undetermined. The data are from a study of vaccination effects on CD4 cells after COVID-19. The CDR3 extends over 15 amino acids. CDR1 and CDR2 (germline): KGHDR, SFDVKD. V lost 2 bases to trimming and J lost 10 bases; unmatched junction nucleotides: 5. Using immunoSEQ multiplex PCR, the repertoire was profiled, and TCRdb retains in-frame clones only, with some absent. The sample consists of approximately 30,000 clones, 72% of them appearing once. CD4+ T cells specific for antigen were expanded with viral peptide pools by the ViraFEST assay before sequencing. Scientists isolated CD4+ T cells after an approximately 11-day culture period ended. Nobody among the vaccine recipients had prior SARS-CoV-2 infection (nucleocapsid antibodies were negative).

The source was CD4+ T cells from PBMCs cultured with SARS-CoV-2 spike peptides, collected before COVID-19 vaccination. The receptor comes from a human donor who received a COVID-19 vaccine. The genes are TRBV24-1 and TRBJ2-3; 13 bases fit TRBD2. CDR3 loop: CATSDSGTSGDPQYF. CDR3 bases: TGTGCCACCAGTGATTCAGGGACTAGCGGGGACCCGCAGTATTTT.